This TCR beta chain originates from a study of control samples from healthy donors and cancer patients. Only in-frame clones appear in the TCRdb table, and some are missing; sequencing was by immunoSEQ multiplex PCR. This sample has approximately 53,000 clones, with more than 85% found just once. This CDR3 is built from 15 residues. Trimming shortened V by 8 bases and J by 4 bases, and 20 bases separated the two germline ends. Per the germline V gene, CDR1 is MNHEY and CDR2 is SVGAGI. The rearrangement links TRBV6-5 to TRBJ2-5, with D perhaps matching TRBD2 (6 bases). Sequencing was performed on PBMCs. The sequence was obtained from a man aged 25-45 years with colorectal cancer. CDR3 DNA: TGTGCCAGCGGGTCGGGGGTCAAGTATTCAGAGACCCAGTACTTC. Its translation is CASGSGVKYSETQYF.